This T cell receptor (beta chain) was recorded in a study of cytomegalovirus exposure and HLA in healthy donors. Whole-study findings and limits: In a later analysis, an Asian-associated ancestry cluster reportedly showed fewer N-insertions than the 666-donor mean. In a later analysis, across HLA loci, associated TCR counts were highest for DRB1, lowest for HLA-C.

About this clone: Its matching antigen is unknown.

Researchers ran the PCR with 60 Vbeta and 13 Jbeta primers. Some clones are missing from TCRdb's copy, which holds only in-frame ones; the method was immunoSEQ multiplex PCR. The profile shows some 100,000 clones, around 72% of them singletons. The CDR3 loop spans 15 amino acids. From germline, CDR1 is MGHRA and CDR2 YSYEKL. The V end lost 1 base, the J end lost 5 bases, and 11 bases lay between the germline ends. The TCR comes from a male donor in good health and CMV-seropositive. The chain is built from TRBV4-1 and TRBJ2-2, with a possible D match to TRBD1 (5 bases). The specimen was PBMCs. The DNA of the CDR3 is TGCGCCAGCAGCCAAGTGGCAGGGCGTACCGGGGAGCTGTTTTTT. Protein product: CASSQVAGRTGELFF.